Listed here are 30 T cell receptor beta chains from one sample, sequenced in a study of monozygotic twins with inflammatory bowel disease. TCRdb reanalyzed the 5' RACE reads, giving one entry per CDR3 protein sequence and no DNA. The sample table sets out about 380,000 distinct CDR3 sequences. Input material: blood. Receptors originate from a human donor with ulcerative colitis or Crohn's disease, or a healthy co-twin of an affected twin (not recorded which).

The chain is built from TRBV4-2 and TRBJ1-5; lacking DNA, the TRBD1 call made by TCRdb goes unchecked. Germline V gene sequence: CDR1 LGHNA, CDR2 YNFKEQ. The CDR3 loop spans 16 amino acids. The CDR3 loop reads CASSQDWTGAQQPQHF.

The V and J genes are TRBV20-1 and TRBJ2-1; no DNA is available, so the TRBD2 call from TCRdb remains unchecked. The CDR3 consists of 20 residues. Per germline, CDR1 DFQATT and CDR2 SNEGSKA (reference sequence). This chain's CDR3 is CSATSTIARLAGTLYNEQFF.

The chain couples TRBV12-3 or TRBV12-4 to TRBJ1-1; TCRdb gives TRBD1 as the D gene, but with no DNA this cannot be confirmed. CDR3 length equals 15 residues. The chain's CDR3 is CASSRTGRMNTEAFF.

The rearrangement uses TRBV5-1 and TRBJ2-7; TCRdb returns TRBD1, unconfirmable since there is no DNA. CDR1 and CDR2 (germline): SGHRS, YFSETQ. The CDR3 length is 14 residues. CDR3 in amino acids: CASSATGTAYEQYF.

This chain joins TRBV7-2 and TRBJ1-4; the TCRdb call, TRBD1, lacks DNA for checking. The germline V gene encodes CDR1 SGHTA and CDR2 FQGNSA. CDR3 length: 15 amino acids. CDR3 loop: CASSRQQGQGEKLFF.

The rearrangement joins TRBV20-1 to TRBJ2-7. The CDR3 runs 14 residues. Germline CDR1 DFQATT, CDR2 SNEGSKA (reference sequence). This chain's CDR3 is CSARDRIGFNEQYF.

The V and J genes are TRBV13 and TRBJ2-2; lacking DNA, the TRBD1 call made by TCRdb goes unchecked. The germline CDR1 and CDR2 sequences are PRHDT and FYEKMQ (reference sequence). The CDR3 extends over 15 amino acids. CDR3 loop: CASSLGQGVAGELFF.

The chain links TRBV5-1 to TRBJ2-5; TCRdb selects TRBD2, and the lack of DNA leaves this call unchecked. The length of the CDR3 is 14 residues. Germline V gene data show CDR1 as SGHRS and CDR2 as YFSETQ. The CDR3: CASSLGIPRETQYF.

V usage is TRBV10-3 and J usage is TRBJ2-5; TCRdb's D call, TRBD2, is unchecked because there is no DNA. Germline CDR1 ENHRY, CDR2 SYGVKD. There are 13 residues in the CDR3. CDR3 protein: CAISDASQETQYF.

This chain joins TRBV20-1 and TRBJ1-2; checking the TCRdb D call of TRBD1 is not possible without DNA. Germline CDR1 DFQATT, CDR2 SNEGSKA (reference sequence). The CDR3 sequence is 16 residues long. CDR3 in amino acids: CSARVYQGQGYSGYTF.

The chain is built from TRBV7-2 and TRBJ1-6. The CDR3 covers 16 residues. Germline CDR1 is SGHTA and CDR2 is FQGNSA. CDR3: CASSLVGRTYNSPLHF.

V gene TRBV6-5 combines with J gene TRBJ2-5. This CDR3 is built from 16 residues. CDR1 is MNHEY and CDR2 is SVGAGI in the germline V gene. This CDR3 reads CASSYSGQYHQETQYF.

The V call is TRBV5-1, the J call TRBJ2-1; TCRdb returns TRBD1, unconfirmable since there is no DNA. The CDR3 has 16 residues. CDR1 SGHRS and CDR2 YFSETQ come from the germline V gene. This CDR3 is CASSLEPIQGYNEQFF.

The rearrangement joins TRBV7-2 to TRBJ2-7; no DNA is available, so the TRBD1 call from TCRdb remains unchecked. Per germline, CDR1 SGHTA and CDR2 FQGNSA. This CDR3 spans 14 amino acids. The CDR3 here is CASSLDRGGNEQYF. The entire variable domain, with the rest obtained from reference TRBV7-2 and TRBJ2-7, is as follows: GAGVSQSPSNKVTEKGKDVELRCDPISGHTALYWYRQSLGQGLEFLIYFQGNSAPDKSGLPSDRFSAERTGGSVSTLTIQRTQQEDSAVYLCASSLDRGGNEQYFGPGTRLTVT.

This chain connects TRBV12-3 or TRBV12-4 to TRBJ2-3; no DNA is available, so the TRBD1 call from TCRdb remains unchecked. This CDR3 contains 16 residues. The CDR3 region is CASSFYRGRNTDTQYF.

The rearrangement joins TRBV7-2 to TRBJ1-6; TCRdb gives TRBD1 as the D gene, but with no DNA this cannot be confirmed. Germline loops: CDR1 SGHTA, CDR2 FQGNSA. This CDR3 contains 13 residues. The chain's CDR3 is CASSPEGVSPLHF. Full variable domain (remainder filled in from reference TRBV7-2 and TRBJ1-6): GAGVSQSPSNKVTEKGKDVELRCDPISGHTALYWYRQSLGQGLEFLIYFQGNSAPDKSGLPSDRFSAERTGGSVSTLTIQRTQQEDSAVYLCASSPEGVSPLHFGNGTRLTVT.

V gene TRBV5-4 combines with J gene TRBJ2-1; TCRdb's assignment of TRBD2 cannot be checked, as there is no DNA. The CDR3 consists of 17 residues. The V gene's germline CDR1 is SGHNT and CDR2 YYREEE (reference sequence). The CDR3 sequence: CASSWAPTSGGAYEQFF.

V is TRBV5-1 and J is TRBJ2-5. CDR1 is SGHRS and CDR2 is YFSETQ in the germline V gene. This CDR3 region has 13 residues. Here the CDR3 reads CVSSWGRQETQYF.

The CDR3 sequence is CASSATGESTDTQYF. The chain has TRBV12-3 or TRBV12-4 and TRBJ2-3; the TCRdb call, TRBD1, lacks DNA for checking. The CDR3 totals 15 residues.

The rearrangement joins TRBV20-1 to TRBJ2-7; lacking DNA, the TRBD2 call made by TCRdb goes unchecked. The CDR3 runs to 14 residues. Germline V lookup: CDR1 DFQATT, CDR2 SNEGSKA (reference sequence). The CDR3 here is CSALSGGPSYEQYF.

The V gene is TRBV7-9, the J gene TRBJ2-1; the D call from TCRdb, TRBD1, cannot be confirmed without DNA. The germline V gene encodes CDR1 SEHNR and CDR2 FQNEAQ (reference sequence). The CDR3 runs to 15 residues. The CDR3: CASSSAPSGTNEQFF.

The chain recombines TRBV18 with TRBJ2-1; absent DNA, TCRdb's TRBD1 call cannot be checked. Germline V gene data show CDR1 as KGHSH and CDR2 as LQKENI. This CDR3 has 13 residues. The CDR3 loop reads CASSRDRVNEQFF.

The chain links TRBV6-2 or TRBV6-3 to TRBJ2-2; checking the TCRdb D call of TRBD1 is not possible without DNA. The CDR3 sequence is 14 residues long. In germline, CDR1 is MNHEY, CDR2 SVGEGT. CDR3 sequence: CASLQDRVPGELFF.

This rearrangement joins TRBV7-2 to TRBJ2-1. The germline V gene has CDR1 SGHTA and CDR2 FQGNSA. This CDR3 has 15 amino acids. Here the CDR3 reads CASSLPQGGYNEQFF.

This chain uses TRBV4-3 with TRBJ1-6. Germline loops: CDR1 LGHNA, CDR2 YSLEER. The CDR3 runs 16 residues. This chain's CDR3 is CASSQLSRQGDSPLHF.

This chain connects TRBV20-1 to TRBJ2-7; TCRdb names TRBD1, which stays unverified in the absence of DNA. The germline V gene encodes CDR1 DFQATT and CDR2 SNEGSKA (reference sequence). CDR3 size: 15 residues. The CDR3 loop reads CSVPGKGRDLYEQYF.

The rearrangement links TRBV18 to TRBJ2-7; TCRdb names TRBD1, which stays unverified in the absence of DNA. Germline lookup yields CDR1 KGHSH and CDR2 LQKENI. There are 17 residues in the CDR3. The chain's CDR3 is CASSPRVGTGISREQYF.

The chain joins TRBV12-3 or TRBV12-4 to TRBJ2-1; TCRdb reports TRBD2, a call that lacks DNA to check it against. There are 17 residues in the CDR3. CDR3 amino acids: CASRRLAGGLVRNEQFF.

The rearrangement links TRBV5-1 to TRBJ2-1; TCRdb picks TRBD1, but there is no DNA to check that call. The germline V gene encodes CDR1 SGHRS and CDR2 YFSETQ. This CDR3 has 15 residues. The CDR3 reads CASSLIRTANSEQFF.

The rearrangement uses TRBV7-9 and TRBJ1-1. Germline CDR1 SEHNR, CDR2 FQNEAQ (reference sequence). The CDR3 is 15 amino acids. CDR3 loop: CASSLGAFVDTEAFF.